A single sample gave rise to the 29 T cell receptor beta chains below, sequenced in a study of blood T cell repertoires in COVID-19. Method: immunoSEQ multiplex PCR; TCRdb's copy keeps in-frame clones and lacks some. The sample consists of roughly 8,500 clones, 80% of them appearing once. Sequencing used peripheral blood. The receptors were gathered from a man aged 65 to 85 with active COVID-19.

J is TRBJ1-1 and V is TRBV9; TRBD1 is a possible D gene (6 bases). This CDR3 spans 17 amino acids. CDR1 SGDLS and CDR2 YYNGEE come from the germline V gene. V was trimmed by 0 bases and J by 1 base, leaving 16 bases between them. CDR3 DNA sequence: TGTGCCAGCAGCGTAGGGGGACCGGGACATAAGAACACTGAAGCTTTCTTT. This sequence encodes CASSVGGPGHKNTEAFF.

The DNA for the CDR3 is TGTGCCAGCGAGAAGTGCGCGCGGGAGCAGTACTTC. Its protein product is CASEKCAREQYF. V usage is TRBV6-5 and J usage is TRBJ2-7; D uncertain. The CDR3 is 12 amino acids. Germline V lookup: CDR1 MNHEY, CDR2 SVGAGI. Deletions cut 8 bases from V and 7 bases from J, with 15 bases between.

The chain recombines TRBV19 with TRBJ2-5, with a possible D match to TRBD2 (6 bases). Germline V gene sequence: CDR1 LNHDA, CDR2 SQIVND (reference sequence). The V end was cut by 10 bases, the J end by 2 bases, with 17 bases between. The CDR3 has 14 amino acids. In DNA form, the CDR3 reads TGTGCCACCCAAATTGGGACTTCACAAGAGACCCAGTACTTC. Protein: CATQIGTSQETQYF.

This clone showed up just once. This chain uses TRBV29-1 with TRBJ2-7; D gene ambiguous. The germline V gene encodes CDR1 SQVTM and CDR2 ANQGSEA. V lost 5 bases to trimming and J lost 3 bases, with 14 bases between them. The CDR3 totals 13 residues. The CDR3 is CSVPGATGYEQYF. CDR3 bases: TGCAGCGTTCCAGGCGCGACCGGCTACGAGCAGTACTTC.

The sample holds one count of this clone. The DNA of the CDR3 is TGTGCCAGCAGCTCCGGACTAGCGGGAAGGTTTAGTGAGCAGTTCTTC. It codes for CASSSGLAGRFSEQFF. The chain is built from TRBV11-2 and TRBJ2-1; 12 bases align to TRBD2. Germline V gene sequence: CDR1 SGHAT, CDR2 FQNNGV. This CDR3 is 16 amino acids long. Trimming removed 4 bases from V and 9 bases from J; junction bases left unmatched: 10.

The chain employs TRBV18 and TRBJ1-1; 11 positions agree with TRBD1. J lost 6 bases, V lost 4 bases, and 4 bases had no gene match. The length of the CDR3 is 14 residues. Germline V lookup: CDR1 KGHSH, CDR2 LQKENI. For the CDR3, the DNA is TGTGCCAGCTCACAAGGACAGGGGGCAGCTGAAGCTTTCTTT. This translates into CASSQGQGAAEAFF. The full variable domain, its missing parts supplied by reference TRBV18 and TRBJ1-1, is NAGVMQNPRHLVRRRGQEARLRCSPMKGHSHVYWYRQLPEEGLKFMVYLQKENIIDESGMPKERFSAEFPKEGPSILRIQQVVRGDSAAYFCASSQGQGAAEAFFGQGTRLTVV.

This clone was found once. The chain links TRBV3-1 (or the pseudogene TRBV3-2) to TRBJ2-1; maybe TRBD1 (6 bases). Germline assignment: CDR1 LGHDT and CDR2 YNNKEL (reference sequence). The CDR3 is made up of 13 amino acids. V was shortened by 0 bases and J by 10 bases, with 10 bases between the two germline ends. CDR3 region: CASSQDLGAEQFF. DNA for the CDR3: TGTGCCAGCAGCCAAGATCTGGGGGCCGAGCAGTTCTTC.

The chain couples TRBV19 to TRBJ2-2, with TRBD2 identical over 7 bases. Per germline, CDR1 LNHDA and CDR2 SQIVND (reference sequence). The CDR3 has 15 amino acids. The J segment lost 7 bases and the V segment lost 10 bases, leaving 15 bases of the junction unmatched. CDR3 DNA sequence: TGTGCCACTAAAGTACGGGGGGTCGGTGGCGGGGAGCTGTTTTTT. Translation gives CATKVRGVGGGELFF.

The genes are TRBV2 and TRBJ2-6, with D possibly matching TRBD1 (6 bases). V lost 5 bases, J lost 0 bases, and 11 bases lay in between. The CDR3 loop spans 16 amino acids. CDR1 is SNHLY, CDR2 FYNNEI, per germline. This CDR3 is CASSTTGTSGANVLTF. CDR3 DNA sequence: TGTGCCAGCAGTACAACAGGGACCTCTGGGGCCAACGTCCTGACTTTC.

This clone came up a few times. The V gene is TRBV4-1, the J gene TRBJ2-1; 7 nucleotides match TRBD2. This CDR3 is 12 amino acids long. The germline gives CDR1 MGHRA, CDR2 YSYEKL. V lost 1 base to trimming and J lost 15 bases; unmatched junction nucleotides: 6. The CDR3 reads CASSQATSDRFF. CDR3 DNA: TGCGCCAGCAGCCAAGCAACTAGCGACCGGTTCTTC.

The rearrangement links TRBV7-2 to TRBJ2-1; 15 positions agree with TRBD2. CDR3 length equals 16 residues. Germline V gene sequence: CDR1 SGHTA, CDR2 FQGNSA. V dropped 3 bases and J dropped 8; count of bases not matched to a gene: 5. Here the CDR3 DNA reads TGTGCCAGCAGCTTTCCGGGACTAGCGGGAGGCTATGAGCAGTTCTTC. Its translation is CASSFPGLAGGYEQFF.

The chain is built from TRBV19 and TRBJ2-7; tentatively, D is TRBD2 (6 bases). The V gene lost 7 bases and the J gene lost 3 bases, with 16 bases spanning the gap. The CDR3 spans 14 residues. Per the germline V gene, CDR1 is LNHDA and CDR2 is SQIVND (reference sequence). CDR3 sequence: CASTLGGHGYEQYF. CDR3 nucleotide sequence: TGTGCCAGTACCCTCGGAGGGCATGGCTACGAGCAGTACTTC.

CDR3: CASTRGIIEKLFF. The CDR3 DNA sequence: TGTGCCAGTACCCGGGGGATAATTGAAAAACTGTTTTTT. V is TRBV28 and J is TRBJ1-4, with D perhaps matching TRBD1 (5 bases). The CDR3 is made up of 13 amino acids. V lost 9 bases and J lost 7, with 15 bases in between. The germline V gene encodes CDR1 MDHEN and CDR2 SYDVKM.

This clone was counted only a few times. The V and J genes are TRBV3-1 (or the pseudogene TRBV3-2) and TRBJ2-2; D remains ambiguous. Trimming removed 0 bases at V and 4 bases at J, with 15 bases between. This CDR3 spans 17 amino acids. Germline V gene sequence: CDR1 LGHDT, CDR2 YNNKEL (reference sequence). CDR3 nucleotide sequence: TGTGCCAGCAGCCAAGATGGAATAGCTTTGGGCACCGGGGAGCTGTTTTTT. Protein product: CASSQDGIALGTGELFF.

Concerning this clone itself: Relative to the germline gene, one junction end is altered; a read error may explain this. V and J are TRBV5-1 and TRBJ2-2; D remains unclear. This CDR3 is 15 amino acids long. Germline V gene data show CDR1 as SGHRS and CDR2 as YFSETQ. The CDR3 DNA is TGCGTCAGCAGCTTGGATGGCTCGAACACCGGGGAGCTGTTTTTT. Protein sequence: CVSSLDGSNTGELFF.

The chain uses TRBV5-1 and TRBJ1-4; D perhaps matches TRBD1 (5 bases). Germline V gives CDR1 SGHRS, CDR2 YFSETQ. The CDR3 runs 16 residues. V gave up 0 bases and J gave up 0 bases, with 9 bases separating them. CDR3 amino acids: CASSLDGGTTNEKLFF. The CDR3 DNA follows: TGCGCCAGCAGCTTGGACGGGGGGACAACTAATGAAAAACTGTTTTTT. Complete variable domain (other parts from reference TRBV5-1 and TRBJ1-4): KAGVTQTPRYLIKTRGQQVTLSCSPISGHRSVSWYQQTPGQGLQFLFEYFSETQRNKGNFPGRFSGRQFSNSRSEMNVSTLELGDSALYLCASSLDGGTTNEKLFFGSGTQLSVL.

V and J are TRBV27 and TRBJ2-4; TRBD2 matches 16 bases. Unmatched junction bases numbered 10, after V lost 5 bases and J lost 9 bases. The CDR3 runs to 17 residues. Looked up from germline, CDR1 is MNHEY and CDR2 is SMNVEV (reference sequence). CDR3: CASSPAGGLAGGIIQYF. The DNA for the CDR3 is TGTGCCAGCAGTCCAGCCGGGGGACTAGCGGGAGGGATCATTCAGTACTTC.

In DNA form, the CDR3 reads TGTGCCAGCAGCTTACAACTAAACTCTCCGGGCGGGGAGCTGTTTTTT. It yields the protein CASSLQLNSPGGELFF. The chain is built from TRBV7-2 and TRBJ2-2; no definite D call. Trimming stripped 2 bases from V and 7 bases from J, with 17 bases between. Per the germline V gene, CDR1 is SGHTA and CDR2 is FQGNSA. The CDR3 is 16 residues long. Drawing the rest from reference TRBV7-2 and TRBJ2-2, the complete variable domain is GAGVSQSPSNKVTEKGKDVELRCDPISGHTALYWYRQSLGQGLEFLIYFQGNSAPDKSGLPSDRFSAERTGGSVSTLTIQRTQQEDSAVYLCASSLQLNSPGGELFFGEGSRLTVL.

In this sample, this clone is medium-sized. The chain combines TRBV6-6 with TRBJ1-5, with D possibly matching TRBD1 (6 bases). Germline-derived CDR1 and CDR2 are MNHNY and SVGAGI (reference sequence). The CDR3 is made up of 15 amino acids. The V end was cut by 7 bases, the J end by 1 base, with 14 bases between. CDR3 bases: TGTGCCAGCATCCCACAGGGAAGGAGCAATCAGCCCCAGCATTTT. Translated: CASIPQGRSNQPQHF.

The CDR3 is CASSLAPRVGANVLTF. Written as DNA, the CDR3 is TGTGCCAGCAGCTTAGCCCCGCGGGTCGGGGCCAACGTCCTGACTTTC. The chain uses TRBV7-9 and TRBJ2-6, with D tentatively TRBD2 (5 bases). CDR1 and CDR2 from the germline V gene are SEHNR and FQNEAQ (reference sequence). This CDR3 is 16 amino acids long. V lost 0 bases and J 4 bases, leaving 10 bases between the germline ends.

The chain links TRBV19 to TRBJ2-2; 9 nucleotides agree with TRBD2. This CDR3 comprises 15 residues. Trimming cost V 5 bases and J 4 bases; bases outside gene matches: 5. Per germline, CDR1 LNHDA and CDR2 SQIVND (reference sequence). CDR3 nucleotide sequence: TGTGCCAGTAGTTTAGCGGGAGTGGGCACCGGGGAGCTGTTTTTT. Translating it yields CASSLAGVGTGELFF.

This clone turned up a few times. The DNA is left out, because the CDR3 cannot be placed on it with certainty; the CDR3 is given as TCRdb lists it. This chain links TRBV23-1 with TRBJ1-2; the D call in the table, TRBD1, was not verified against the DNA. TRBV23-1 is filed as an ORF, its function uncertain. A total of 14 residues make up the CDR3, ends included. The CDR3 loop reads CASSQLPFGRGTTF.

This chain connects TRBV19 to TRBJ2-7; 9 bases match TRBD1. Trimming cost V 8 bases and J 2 bases; bases outside gene matches: 4. Germline-derived CDR1 and CDR2 are LNHDA and SQIVND (reference sequence). The length of the CDR3 is 13 residues. The CDR3 loop is CASATGGPYEQYF. The CDR3 coding sequence is TGTGCCAGTGCTACAGGGGGCCCCTACGAGCAGTACTTC.

The table lists this clone with a count of one. The chain has TRBV28 and TRBJ2-7; 10 nucleotides line up with TRBD1. J gave up 7 bases and V 8 bases, and 8 bases lay outside the gene matches. The CDR3 totals 13 residues. Germline V gives CDR1 MDHEN, CDR2 SYDVKM. CDR3 region: CASVGQGMREQYF. The DNA for the CDR3 is TGTGCCAGCGTGGGACAGGGGATGAGGGAGCAGTACTTC.

CDR3 nucleotide sequence: TGTGCCAGCGGGGGGGGCCCCGGCGGCGCTGAAGCTTTCTTT. It encodes CASGGGPGGAEAFF. The J gene is TRBJ1-1, the V gene TRBV2; a possible D gene is TRBD1 (6 bases). This CDR3 comprises 14 residues. V lost 8 bases, J lost 6 bases, and 19 bases lay in between. CDR1 is SNHLY and CDR2 is FYNNEI in the germline V gene.

Only a few counts were recorded for this clone. The chain couples TRBV6-5 to TRBJ2-7; perhaps TRBD1 as D (6 bases). Germline CDR1 reads MNHEY; CDR2 reads SVGAGI. The CDR3 covers 13 residues. V dropped 8 bases and J dropped 0 bases, with 11 bases sitting between them. This CDR3 reads CASRQVSSYEQYF. The CDR3 coding sequence is TGTGCCAGCCGACAGGTGAGCTCCTACGAGCAGTACTTC.

This clone was picked up a small number of times. The V gene is TRBV24-1, the J gene TRBJ1-4, with 9 bases that match TRBD1. Germline CDR1 is KGHDR and CDR2 is SFDVKD. The CDR3 has 15 residues. Unmatched junction bases numbered 5, after V lost 5 bases and J lost 5 bases. Written as DNA, the CDR3 is TGTGCCACCAGTGTAACAGGGGGCCCGAATGAAAAACTGTTTTTT. Encoded protein: CATSVTGGPNEKLFF.

The rearrangement uses TRBV6-4 and TRBJ2-2; 8 nucleotides align to TRBD1. CDR3 length equals 15 residues. V lost 4 bases and J lost 4; bases outside the gene matches: 5. CDR1 is MRHNA, CDR2 SNTAGT, per germline. CDR3 coding DNA: TGTGCCAGCAGTGGCCAGGGGGCTAGCACCGGGGAGCTGTTTTTT. Residues: CASSGQGASTGELFF.

This chain connects TRBV15 to TRBJ2-1; 9 positions match TRBD2. J lost 2 bases, V lost 1 base, and 3 bases had no gene match. The CDR3 loop spans 16 amino acids. The germline V gene has CDR1 LNHNV and CDR2 YYDKDF (reference sequence). The CDR3 region is CATSRVGGGAYNEQFF. The CDR3 DNA follows: TGTGCCACCAGCAGAGTCGGCGGGGGGGCCTACAATGAGCAGTTCTTC.